This T cell receptor (beta chain) was sequenced in a study of naive and memory T cell subsets. Whole-study findings and limits: Tuberculin site TCR excess was interpreted as type IV hypersensitivity infiltration. TCRs were reportedly recovered from both biopsy types, mostly tuberculin test sites. The RNA method is potentially sensitive to activation and differentiation changes.

From germline, CDR1 is DFQATT and CDR2 SNEGSKA (reference sequence). The V and J ends lost 2 bases and 7 bases, in that order; junction bases with no gene match: 13. This CDR3 is built from 15 residues. Treatment indicated: skin biopsy from PPD injection site in Mantoux-positive individual. A UMI-containing oligonucleotide was joined by 3' ligation to the TCR cDNA template. Tuberculin skin test biopsies were taken where PPD was injected in Mantoux-positive people. Amplification of ligated cDNA took four PCR rounds with SP2 and nested alpha and beta constant primers. Each CDR3 protein gets one entry after TCRdb re-called the UMI-ligation and nested PCR reads with MiXCR. The sample holds 35,000 to 40,000 distinct CDR3 sequences; around 10% are singletons and the top ten take approximately 4.1%. The table lists this clonotype with many counts. Its specificity is unknown.

The chain recombines TRBV20-1 with TRBJ2-7, with 8 bases identical to TRBD2. The sequence was obtained from an adult in good health. Source: skin, taken from a tuberculin skin test site. Written as DNA, the CDR3 is TGCAGTGCTAGACACCCTAGCGGGCCCTTGGGAGAGCAGTACTTC. This encodes CSARHPSGPLGEQYF.